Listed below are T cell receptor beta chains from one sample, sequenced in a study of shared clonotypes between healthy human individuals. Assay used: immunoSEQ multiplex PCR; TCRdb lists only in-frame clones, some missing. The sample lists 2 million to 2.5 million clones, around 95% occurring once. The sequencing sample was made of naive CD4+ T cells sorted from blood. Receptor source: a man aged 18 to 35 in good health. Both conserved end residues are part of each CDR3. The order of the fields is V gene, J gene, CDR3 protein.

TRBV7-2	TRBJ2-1	CASSLSSSGGGNEQFF
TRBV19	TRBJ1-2	CASSMGGPGGYTF
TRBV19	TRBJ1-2	CASSSATTGADYGYTF
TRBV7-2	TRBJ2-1	CASSLGGAGEGSYNEQFF
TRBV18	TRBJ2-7	CASSPPGGRLPYEQYF
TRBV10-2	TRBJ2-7	CASSEPGQGNEQYF
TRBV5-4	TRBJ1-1	CASSLGGGTTEAFF
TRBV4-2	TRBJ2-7	CASSQVWGPEPYEQYF
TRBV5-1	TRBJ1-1	CASSLGWQGNTEAFF
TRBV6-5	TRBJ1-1	CASRSQGGGEAFF
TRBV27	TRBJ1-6	CASSNYGGPYNSPLHF
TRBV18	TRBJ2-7	CASSPPTGFTGEQYF
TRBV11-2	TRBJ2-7	CASSLDQPSGVYEQYF
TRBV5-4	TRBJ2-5	CASSLDREETQYF
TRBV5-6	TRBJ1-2	CASSWGQLNGYTF
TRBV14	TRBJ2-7	CASSQGAPAAYEQYF
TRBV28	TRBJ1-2	CASSLTQVGGGYTF
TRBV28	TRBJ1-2	CASRSSRGNYGYTF
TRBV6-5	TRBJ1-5	CASSQRGAPQPQHF
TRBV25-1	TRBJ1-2	CASSDRGYGYTF
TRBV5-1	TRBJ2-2	CASRLQGPNTGELFF
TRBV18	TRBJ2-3	CASSPGVVRGTDTQYF
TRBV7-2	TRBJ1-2	CASSPQENYGYTF
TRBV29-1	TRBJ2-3	CSVVLAADTQYF
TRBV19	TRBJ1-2	CASSTGDPSTYYGYTF
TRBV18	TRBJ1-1	CASSPGTGAEAFF
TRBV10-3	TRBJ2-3	CAISEWAAEYTDTQYF
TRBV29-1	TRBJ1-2	CSVQLGYGYTF
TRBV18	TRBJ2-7	CASSPAGFGDMFSYEQYF
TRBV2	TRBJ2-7	CASKLNSGNSYEQYF
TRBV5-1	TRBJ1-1	CASSLVPGNTEAFF
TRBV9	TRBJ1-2	CASSVGRANYGYTF
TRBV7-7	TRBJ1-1	CPGPGKAFF
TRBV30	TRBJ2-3	CAWSVGVAGTDTQYF
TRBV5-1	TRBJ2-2	CASSPQPQGADTGELFF
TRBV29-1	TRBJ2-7	CSVVPADQSYEQYF
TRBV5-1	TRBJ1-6	CASSLAGTTGVYNSPLHF
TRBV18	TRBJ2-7	CASSPARGEGDFSYEQYF
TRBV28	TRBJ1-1	CATFTGVAEAFF
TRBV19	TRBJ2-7	CASSTSSLNRYEQYF
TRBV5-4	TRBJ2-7	CASSPRPGSHEQYF
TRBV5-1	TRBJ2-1	CASSQGRSSYNEQFF
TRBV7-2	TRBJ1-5	CASSRQGNQPQHF